Sequencing of this T cell receptor beta chain was carried out in a study of identical twins. From the 5' RACE reads, TCRdb called clonotypes with MiXCR, one entry per CDR3 protein. Seen here are 200,000 to 250,000 distinct CDR3 sequences, around 15% observed once, and the top ten hold around 8.3%. The CDR3 loop spans 14 amino acids. Between the trimmed V and J ends, which lost 3 bases and 3 bases, there was a span of 15 bases. Germline assignment: CDR1 DFQATT and CDR2 SNEGSKA (reference sequence). Ten or more counts support this clonotype. This chain uses TRBV20-1 with TRBJ2-7; D may be TRBD1 or TRBD2 (5 bases each). This receptor was taken from a woman aged 18-35 years in good health. The sequenced sample consisted of memory (CD45RO+) T cells sorted from blood. This CDR3 is CSARGVKSDYEQYF. Written as DNA, the CDR3 is TGCAGTGCTAGGGGGGTCAAGTCAGACTACGAGCAGTACTTC.